The clone carrying this TCR beta chain occurred a few times. The antigen is unknown. Germline-derived CDR1 and CDR2 are SGHAT and FQNNGV. Trimming took 6 bases from V and 2 from J, leaving 17 bases between them. The CDR3 runs to 16 residues. Expressed TCRB transcripts were sequenced because the entire RNA isolate underwent reverse transcription. Using immunoSEQ multiplex PCR, the repertoire was profiled, and TCRdb retains in-frame clones only, with some absent. The table includes 100,000 to 150,000 clones, 15% to 20% detected once. The sample comes from a study of beta chain features in type 1 diabetes. Findings and caveats of the study: cDNA-based reads could over-represent cells with high TCR expression. Type 1 diabetes patients showed a moderate but significant shortening of TCRB CDR3s in all four CD4+ subsets.

The receptor's source is a man between 18 and 29 years old with type 1 diabetes. The rearrangement links TRBV11-2 to TRBJ2-1, with D perhaps assigned TRBD1 or TRBD2 (5 bases each). The sample was central memory CD4+ T cells from blood. CDR3 coding DNA: TGTGCCAGCAGTGCGCGTCGGGGCCAGCCCTACAATGAGCAGTTCTTC. This codes for CASSARRGQPYNEQFF.